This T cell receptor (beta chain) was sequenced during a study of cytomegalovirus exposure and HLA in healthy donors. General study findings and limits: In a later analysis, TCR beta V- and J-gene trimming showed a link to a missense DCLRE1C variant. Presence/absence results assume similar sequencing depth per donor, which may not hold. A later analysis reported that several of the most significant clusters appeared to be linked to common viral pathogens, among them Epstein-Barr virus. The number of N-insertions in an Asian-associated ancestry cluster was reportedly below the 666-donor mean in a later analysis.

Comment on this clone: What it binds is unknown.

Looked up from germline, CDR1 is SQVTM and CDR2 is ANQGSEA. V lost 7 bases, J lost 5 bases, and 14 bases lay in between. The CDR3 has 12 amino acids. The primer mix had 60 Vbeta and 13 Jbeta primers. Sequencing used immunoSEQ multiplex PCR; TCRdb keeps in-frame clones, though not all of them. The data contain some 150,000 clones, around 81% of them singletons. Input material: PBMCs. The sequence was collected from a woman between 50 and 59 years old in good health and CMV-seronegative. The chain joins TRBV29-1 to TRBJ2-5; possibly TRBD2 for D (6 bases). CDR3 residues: CSARDSGETQYF. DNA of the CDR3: TGCAGCGCCCGGGACTCGGGGGAGACCCAGTACTTC.